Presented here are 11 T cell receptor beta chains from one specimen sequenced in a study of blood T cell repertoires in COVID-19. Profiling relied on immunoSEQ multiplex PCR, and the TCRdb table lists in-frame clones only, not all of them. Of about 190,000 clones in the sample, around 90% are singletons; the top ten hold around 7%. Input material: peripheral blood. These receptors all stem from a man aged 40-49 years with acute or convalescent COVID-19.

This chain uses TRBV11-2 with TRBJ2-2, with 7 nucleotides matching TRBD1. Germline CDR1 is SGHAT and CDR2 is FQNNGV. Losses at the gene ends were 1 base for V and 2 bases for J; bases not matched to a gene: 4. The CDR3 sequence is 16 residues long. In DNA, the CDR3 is TGTGCCAGCAGCTTAGGCAGGACAGGAAACACCGGGGAGCTGTTTTTT. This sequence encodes CASSLGRTGNTGELFF.

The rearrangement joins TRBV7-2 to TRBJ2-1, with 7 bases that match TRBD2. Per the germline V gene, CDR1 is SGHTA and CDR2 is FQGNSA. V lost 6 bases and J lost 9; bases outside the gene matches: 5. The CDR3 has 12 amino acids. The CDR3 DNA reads TGTGCCAGCAGACCCCGGGGGGTTGAGCAGTTCTTC. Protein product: CASRPRGVEQFF. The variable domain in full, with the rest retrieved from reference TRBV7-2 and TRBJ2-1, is GAGVSQSPSNKVTEKGKDVELRCDPISGHTALYWYRQSLGQGLEFLIYFQGNSAPDKSGLPSDRFSAERTGGSVSTLTIQRTQQEDSAVYLCASRPRGVEQFFGPGTRLTVL.

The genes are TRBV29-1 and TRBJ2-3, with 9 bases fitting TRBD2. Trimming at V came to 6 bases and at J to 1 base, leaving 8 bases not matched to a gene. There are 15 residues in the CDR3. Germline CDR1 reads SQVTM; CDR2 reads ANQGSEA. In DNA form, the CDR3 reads TGCAGCGTCCACATACGACTAGCGGGCACAGATACGCAGTATTTT. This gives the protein CSVHIRLAGTDTQYF.

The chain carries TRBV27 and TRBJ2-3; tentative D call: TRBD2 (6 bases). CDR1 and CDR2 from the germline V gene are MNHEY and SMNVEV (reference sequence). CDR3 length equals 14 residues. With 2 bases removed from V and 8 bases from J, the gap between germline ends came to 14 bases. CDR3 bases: TGTGCCAGCAGTTTAGGAGGGGTCCTAGGTACGCAGTATTTT. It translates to CASSLGGVLGTQYF.

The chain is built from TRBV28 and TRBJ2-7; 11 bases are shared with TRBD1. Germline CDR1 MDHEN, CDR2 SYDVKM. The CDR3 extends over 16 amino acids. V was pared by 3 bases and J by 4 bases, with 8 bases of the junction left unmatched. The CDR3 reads CASSFAPGQGVYEQYF. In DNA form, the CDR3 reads TGTGCCAGCAGTTTTGCCCCGGGACAGGGGGTATACGAGCAGTACTTC.

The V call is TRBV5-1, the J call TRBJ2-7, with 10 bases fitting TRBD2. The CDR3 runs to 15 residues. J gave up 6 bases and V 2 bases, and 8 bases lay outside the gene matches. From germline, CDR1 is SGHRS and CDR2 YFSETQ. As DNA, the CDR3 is TGCGCCAGCAGCTTTAGCGGGGGGCCACTCGGCGAGCAGTACTTC. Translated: CASSFSGGPLGEQYF.

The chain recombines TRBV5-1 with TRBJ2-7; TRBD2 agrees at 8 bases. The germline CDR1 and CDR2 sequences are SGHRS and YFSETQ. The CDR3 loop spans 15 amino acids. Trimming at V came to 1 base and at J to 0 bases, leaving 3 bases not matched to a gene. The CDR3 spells CASSLPGGISYEQYF. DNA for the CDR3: TGCGCCAGCAGCTTGCCGGGGGGGATCTCCTACGAGCAGTACTTC.

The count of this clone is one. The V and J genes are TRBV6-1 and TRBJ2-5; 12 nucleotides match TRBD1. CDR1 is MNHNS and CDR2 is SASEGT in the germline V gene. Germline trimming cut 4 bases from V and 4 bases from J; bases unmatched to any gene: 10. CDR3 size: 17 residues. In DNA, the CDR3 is TGTGCCAGCAGTGCCCCGGGACAGGGGGCACGACGAGAGACCCAGTACTTC. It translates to CASSAPGQGARRETQYF.

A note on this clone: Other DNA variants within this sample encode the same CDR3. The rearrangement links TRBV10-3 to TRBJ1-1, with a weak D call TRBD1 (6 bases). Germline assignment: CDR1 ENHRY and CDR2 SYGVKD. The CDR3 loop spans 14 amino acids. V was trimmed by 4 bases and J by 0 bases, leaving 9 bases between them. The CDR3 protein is CAISGQGLNTEAFF. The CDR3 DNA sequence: TGTGCCATCAGTGGTCAGGGGCTGAACACTGAAGCTTTCTTT.

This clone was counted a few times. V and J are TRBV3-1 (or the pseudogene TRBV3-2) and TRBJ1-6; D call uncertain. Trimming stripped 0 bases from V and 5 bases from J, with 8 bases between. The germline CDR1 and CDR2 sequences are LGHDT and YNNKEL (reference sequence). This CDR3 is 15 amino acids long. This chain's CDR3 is CASSQDPTNNSPLHF. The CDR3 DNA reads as TGTGCCAGCAGCCAAGATCCCACAAATAATTCACCCCTCCACTTT.

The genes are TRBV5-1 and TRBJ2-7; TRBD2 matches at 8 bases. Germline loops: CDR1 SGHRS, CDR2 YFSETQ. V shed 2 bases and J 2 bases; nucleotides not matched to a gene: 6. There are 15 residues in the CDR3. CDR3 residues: CASSFTSGPPYEQYF. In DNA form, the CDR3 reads TGCGCCAGCAGCTTTACTAGCGGACCGCCCTACGAGCAGTACTTC.